This T cell receptor (beta chain) was documented in a study of T cells in Graves' hyperthyroidism and ophthalmopathy. The germline CDR1 and CDR2 sequences are SEHNR and FQNEAQ (reference sequence). The CDR3 consists of 15 residues. Trimming took 1 base from V and 6 from J, leaving 16 bases between them. This sample holds PBMCs from 9.5 to 10 ml fresh peripheral blood. In this sample, this clonotype turned up a few times. Template material for amplifying TCR beta CDR3 regions consisted of RNA transcripts. In the first-round RT-PCR of the TCR CDR3, the HTBI primer set was used. TCRdb used MiXCR to reprocess the multiplex PCR reads, holding one entry per CDR3 protein. The table has approximately 640,000 distinct CDR3 sequences, 17% seen once.

The sequence derives from a man aged 50 or older with Graves' hyperthyroidism. The sequencing input was blood. The chain joins TRBV7-9 to TRBJ2-7, with D perhaps matching TRBD2 (6 bases). CDR3 region: CASSLEGLSGSEQYF. As DNA, the CDR3 is TGTGCCAGCAGCTTAGAGGGACTCAGTGGGAGCGAGCAGTACTTC.